Following are 2 T cell receptor beta chains from one sample sequenced in a study of graft-versus-host responses after intestinal transplantation. Method: immunoSEQ multiplex PCR; TCRdb's copy keeps in-frame clones and lacks some. Of approximately 70,000 clones in the sample, approximately 88% were seen once. No antigens are known for them. This material consisted of unstimulated CD8+ T cells sorted from spleen or lymph node cells, taken before intestinal transplant. These receptors originate from a human donor who received an intestinal transplant.

This clone was found a few times. The V call is TRBV4-1, the J call TRBJ1-4, with D perhaps matching TRBD1 (6 bases). Trimming cost V 3 bases and J 8 bases, with 16 bases left between them. The CDR3 totals 15 residues. Germline-derived CDR1 and CDR2 are MGHRA and YSYEKL. The CDR3 here is CASSQRAGAYEKLFF. CDR3 nucleotide sequence: TGCGCCAGCAGCCAGCGGGCGGGGGCATACGAAAAACTGTTTTTT.

This clone was seen a handful of times. The rearrangement joins TRBV5-6 to TRBJ1-3; possible D gene TRBD1, 6 bases. Trimming removed 9 bases from V and 4 bases from J, with 14 bases in between. Per the germline V gene, CDR1 is SGHDT and CDR2 is YYEEEE. This CDR3 is built from 13 residues. CDR3 nucleotide sequence: TGTGCCACCCAAACAGGGCTCGGAAACACCATATATTTT. Translating it yields CATQTGLGNTIYF.